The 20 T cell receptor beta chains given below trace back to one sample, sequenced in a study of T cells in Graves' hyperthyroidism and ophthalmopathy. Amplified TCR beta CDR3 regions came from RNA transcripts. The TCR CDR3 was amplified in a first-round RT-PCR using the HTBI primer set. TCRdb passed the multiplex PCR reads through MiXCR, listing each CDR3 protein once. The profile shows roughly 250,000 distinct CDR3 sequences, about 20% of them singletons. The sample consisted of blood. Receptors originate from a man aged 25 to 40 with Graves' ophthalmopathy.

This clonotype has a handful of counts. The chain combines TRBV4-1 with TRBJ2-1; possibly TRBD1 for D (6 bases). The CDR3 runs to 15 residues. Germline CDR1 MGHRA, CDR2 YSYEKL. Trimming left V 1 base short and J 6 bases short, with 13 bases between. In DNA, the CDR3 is TGCGCCAGCAGCCAAGGTAGGGGGACGGTCAATGAGCAGTTCTTC. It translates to CASSQGRGTVNEQFF.

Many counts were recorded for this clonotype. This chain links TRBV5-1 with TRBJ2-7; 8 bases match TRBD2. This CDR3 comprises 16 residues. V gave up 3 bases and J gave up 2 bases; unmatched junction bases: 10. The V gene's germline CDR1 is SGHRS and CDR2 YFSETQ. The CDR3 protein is CASSSVPLAATYEQYF. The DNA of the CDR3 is TGCGCCAGCAGCTCCGTTCCACTAGCGGCTACCTACGAGCAGTACTTC.

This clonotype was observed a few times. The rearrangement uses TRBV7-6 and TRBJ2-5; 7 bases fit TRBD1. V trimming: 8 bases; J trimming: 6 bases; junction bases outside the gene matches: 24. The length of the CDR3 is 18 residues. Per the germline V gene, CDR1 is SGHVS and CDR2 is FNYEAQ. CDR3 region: CASEPTVGTDGKLKTQYF. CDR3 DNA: TGTGCCAGCGAGCCAACGGTGGGGACAGATGGGAAACTTAAGACCCAGTACTTC.

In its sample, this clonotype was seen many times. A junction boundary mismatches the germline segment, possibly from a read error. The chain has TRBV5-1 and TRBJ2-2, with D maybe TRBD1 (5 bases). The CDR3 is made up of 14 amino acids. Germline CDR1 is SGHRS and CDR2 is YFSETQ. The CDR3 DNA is TGTGCCAGCAGCTTGGGGCAGAACACCGGGGAGCTGTTTTTT. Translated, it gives CASSLGQNTGELFF.

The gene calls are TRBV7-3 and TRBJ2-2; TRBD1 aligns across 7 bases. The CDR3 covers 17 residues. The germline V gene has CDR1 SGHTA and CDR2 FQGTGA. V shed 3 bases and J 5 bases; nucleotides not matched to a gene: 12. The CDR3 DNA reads TGTGCCAGCAGCTTCCACCCGGGACAGAGTGGGACCGGGGAGCTGTTTTTT. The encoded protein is CASSFHPGQSGTGELFF.

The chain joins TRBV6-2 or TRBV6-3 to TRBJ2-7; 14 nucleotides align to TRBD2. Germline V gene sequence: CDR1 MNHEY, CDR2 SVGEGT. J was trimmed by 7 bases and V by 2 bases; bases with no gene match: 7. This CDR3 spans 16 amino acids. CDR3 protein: CASSYDRTSGRREQYF. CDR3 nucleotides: TGTGCCAGCAGTTACGATAGGACTAGCGGGAGGAGAGAGCAGTACTTC.

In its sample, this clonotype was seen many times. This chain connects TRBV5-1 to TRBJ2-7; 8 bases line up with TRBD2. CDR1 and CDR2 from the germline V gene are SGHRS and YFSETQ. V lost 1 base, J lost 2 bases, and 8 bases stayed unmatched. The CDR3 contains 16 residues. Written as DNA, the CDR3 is TGCGCCAGCAGCTTGTTAACAGCGGGAGTAACCTACGAGCAGTACTTC. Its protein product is CASSLLTAGVTYEQYF.

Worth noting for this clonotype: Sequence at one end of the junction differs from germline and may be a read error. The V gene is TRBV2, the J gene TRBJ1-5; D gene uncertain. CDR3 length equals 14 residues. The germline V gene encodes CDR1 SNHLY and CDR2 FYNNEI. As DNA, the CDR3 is TGTGTCAGCGAGGAGACGGGCGGCAATCAGCCCCAGCATTTT. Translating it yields CVSEETGGNQPQHF.

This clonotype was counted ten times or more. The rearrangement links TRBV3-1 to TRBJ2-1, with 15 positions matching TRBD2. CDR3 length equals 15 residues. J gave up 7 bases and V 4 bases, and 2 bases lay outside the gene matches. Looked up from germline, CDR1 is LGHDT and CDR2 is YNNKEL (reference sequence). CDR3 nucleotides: TGTGCCAGCAGCCTTGGGACTAGCGGGAGGAATGAGCAGTTCTTC. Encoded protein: CASSLGTSGRNEQFF.

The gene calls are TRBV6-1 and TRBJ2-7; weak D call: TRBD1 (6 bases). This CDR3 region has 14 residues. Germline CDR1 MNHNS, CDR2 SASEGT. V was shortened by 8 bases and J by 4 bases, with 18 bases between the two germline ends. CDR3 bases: TGTGCCAGCGGCTACAGGGCCACCCTGTACGAGCAGTACTTC. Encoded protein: CASGYRATLYEQYF.

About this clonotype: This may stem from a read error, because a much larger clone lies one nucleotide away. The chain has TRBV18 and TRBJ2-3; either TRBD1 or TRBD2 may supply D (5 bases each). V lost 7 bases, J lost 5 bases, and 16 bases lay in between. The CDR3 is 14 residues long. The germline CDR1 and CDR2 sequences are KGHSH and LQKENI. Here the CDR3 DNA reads TGTGCCAGCTTAAACGGGGCGCAGAAAGATACGCAGTATTTT. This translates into CASLNGAQKDTQYF.

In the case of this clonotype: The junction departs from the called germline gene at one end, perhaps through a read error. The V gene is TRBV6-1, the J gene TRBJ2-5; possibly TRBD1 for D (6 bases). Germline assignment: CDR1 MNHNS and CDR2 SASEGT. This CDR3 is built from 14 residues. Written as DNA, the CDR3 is TGTGCCAGCAGAGAAGGACAGACCACGGAGACCCAGTACTTC. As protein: CASREGQTTETQYF.

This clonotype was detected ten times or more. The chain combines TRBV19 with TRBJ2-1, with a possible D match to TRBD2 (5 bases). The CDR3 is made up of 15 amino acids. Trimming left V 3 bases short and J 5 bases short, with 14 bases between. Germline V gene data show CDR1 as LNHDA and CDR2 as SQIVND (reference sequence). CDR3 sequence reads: CASSMRSTGNNEQFF. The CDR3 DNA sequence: TGTGCCAGTAGTATGCGGTCTACGGGAAACAATGAGCAGTTCTTC.

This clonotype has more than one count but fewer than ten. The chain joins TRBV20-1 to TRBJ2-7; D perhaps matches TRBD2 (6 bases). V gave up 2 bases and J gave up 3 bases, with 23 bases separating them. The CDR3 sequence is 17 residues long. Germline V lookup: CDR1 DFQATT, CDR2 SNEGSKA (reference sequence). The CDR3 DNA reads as TGCAGTGCTAGACCTCTGTCGTCGGTGGGAGGTAGCTACGAGCAGTACTTC. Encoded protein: CSARPLSSVGGSYEQYF.

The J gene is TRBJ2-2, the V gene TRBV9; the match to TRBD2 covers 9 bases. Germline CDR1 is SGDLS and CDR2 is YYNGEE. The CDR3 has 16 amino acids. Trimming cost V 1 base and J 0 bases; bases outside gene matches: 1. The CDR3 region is CASSVLAGTNTGELFF. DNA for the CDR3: TGTGCCAGCAGCGTACTAGCGGGGACGAACACCGGGGAGCTGTTTTTT.

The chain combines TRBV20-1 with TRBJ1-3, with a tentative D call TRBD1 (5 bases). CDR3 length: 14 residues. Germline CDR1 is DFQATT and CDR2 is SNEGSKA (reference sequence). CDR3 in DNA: TGCAGCGCGTCTCCAGGGAGGGGTGGAAACACCATATATTTT. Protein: CSASPGRGGNTIYF.

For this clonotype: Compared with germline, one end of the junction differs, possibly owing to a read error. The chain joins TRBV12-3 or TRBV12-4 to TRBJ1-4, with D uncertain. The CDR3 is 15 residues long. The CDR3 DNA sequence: TGTGCCGGCAGTTTTACGAGCCGCCCTAATGAAAAACTGTTTTTT. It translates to CAGSFTSRPNEKLFF.

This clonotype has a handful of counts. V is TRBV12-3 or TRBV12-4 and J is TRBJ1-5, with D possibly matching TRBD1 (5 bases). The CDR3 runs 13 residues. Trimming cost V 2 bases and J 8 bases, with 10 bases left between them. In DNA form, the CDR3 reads TGTGCCAGCAGTTTATCCAGGGTTGAGCCCCAGCATTTT. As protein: CASSLSRVEPQHF.

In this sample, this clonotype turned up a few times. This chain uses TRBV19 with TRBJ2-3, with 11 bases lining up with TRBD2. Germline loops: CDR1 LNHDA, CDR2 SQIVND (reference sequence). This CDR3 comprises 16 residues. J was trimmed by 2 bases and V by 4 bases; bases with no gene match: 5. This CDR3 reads CASSRGTSGPTDTQYF. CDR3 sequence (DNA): TGTGCCAGTAGTAGAGGGACTAGCGGTCCCACAGATACGCAGTATTTT.

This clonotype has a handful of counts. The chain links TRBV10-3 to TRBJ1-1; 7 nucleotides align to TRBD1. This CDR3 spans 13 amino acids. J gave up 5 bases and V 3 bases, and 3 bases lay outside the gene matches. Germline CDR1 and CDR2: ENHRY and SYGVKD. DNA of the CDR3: TGTGCCATCAGTGAAGCAGGGGGGACTGAAGCTTTCTTT. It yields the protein CAISEAGGTEAFF.